These 21 T cell receptor beta chains share one sample of origin, sequenced in a study of blood T cell repertoires in COVID-19. TCRdb's table, derived via immunoSEQ multiplex PCR, lists solely in-frame clones and lacks some. This table has about 380,000 clones, over 75% appearing once. Sequencing used PBMCs or T cells enriched from blood (not recorded which). These receptors were collected from a woman aged 25 to 39 who had recovered from COVID-19.

V usage is TRBV6-5 and J usage is TRBJ2-1; 8 nucleotides line up with TRBD2. V dropped 2 bases and J dropped 2; count of bases not matched to a gene: 2. The CDR3 contains 15 residues. Per the germline V gene, CDR1 is MNHEY and CDR2 is SVGAGI. The CDR3: CASSYGSGAYNEQFF. The CDR3 DNA reads as TGTGCCAGCAGTTACGGTAGCGGGGCCTACAATGAGCAGTTCTTC.

This sequence joins TRBV5-1 and TRBJ2-7; D is possibly TRBD1 (5 bases). Deletions cut 0 bases from V and 3 bases from J, with 10 bases between. Looked up from germline, CDR1 is SGHRS and CDR2 is YFSETQ. The CDR3 is 14 amino acids. CDR3 coding DNA: TGCGCCAGCAGCTTGGTAGGGGCACGCTACGAGCAGTACTTC. Residues: CASSLVGARYEQYF.

The chain joins TRBV3-1 (or the pseudogene TRBV3-2) to TRBJ2-2, with D possibly being TRBD2 (5 bases). Trimming removed 0 bases at V and 6 bases at J, with 17 bases between. Germline CDR1 LGHDT, CDR2 YNNKEL (reference sequence). The CDR3 contains 17 residues. The CDR3 loop reads CASSQEWARGSSGELFF. The CDR3 DNA sequence: TGTGCCAGCAGCCAAGAGTGGGCGCGAGGGTCTTCCGGGGAGCTGTTTTTT.

CDR3 loop: CATSRDRASRVREQFF. In DNA, the CDR3 is TGTGCCACCAGCAGAGATCGGGCTAGCCGGGTCCGTGAGCAGTTCTTC. The chain couples TRBV15 to TRBJ2-1; weak D call: TRBD2 (5 bases). This CDR3 region has 16 residues. Trimming pared 0 bases from V and 9 bases from J, leaving 18 bases between. From germline, CDR1 is LNHNV and CDR2 YYDKDF (reference sequence).

V usage is TRBV2 and J usage is TRBJ2-4; 8 bases are shared with TRBD2. CDR3 length equals 13 residues. The V gene end was trimmed by 8 bases and the J gene end by 8 bases; junction bases not matched to a gene: 8. Germline V gives CDR1 SNHLY, CDR2 FYNNEI. In DNA form, the CDR3 reads TGTGCCAGCTCGCGGGGGGCGAGGGACATTCAGTACTTC. Translation: CASSRGARDIQYF.

This clone has only one observation. CDR3: CASSLRGLTDTEAFF. For the CDR3, the DNA is TGCGCCAGCAGCTTGAGAGGGTTAACGGACACTGAAGCTTTCTTT. The chain recombines TRBV5-1 with TRBJ1-1; D is unresolved. The germline CDR1 and CDR2 sequences are SGHRS and YFSETQ. This CDR3 is built from 15 residues. V lost 1 base to trimming and J lost 3 bases, with 13 bases between them.

The V and J genes are TRBV5-1 and TRBJ1-2; maybe TRBD1 (6 bases). The V gene lost 0 bases and the J gene lost 6 bases, with 15 bases spanning the gap. Germline V CDR1 and CDR2: SGHRS, YFSETQ. This CDR3 comprises 15 residues. The CDR3 DNA sequence: TGCGCCAGCAGCTTGGGGCCGTCAACAGGGAATGGCTACACCTTC. This encodes CASSLGPSTGNGYTF. Supplemented by reference TRBV5-1 and TRBJ1-2, the full variable domain reads KAGVTQTPRYLIKTRGQQVTLSCSPISGHRSVSWYQQTPGQGLQFLFEYFSETQRNKGNFPGRFSGRQFSNSRSEMNVSTLELGDSALYLCASSLGPSTGNGYTFGSGTRLTVV.

The chain links TRBV7-8 to TRBJ1-3; no clear D. CDR1 and CDR2 from the germline V gene are SGHVS and FQNEAQ. V was cut by 5 bases and J by 4 bases, with 21 bases left in between. CDR3 size: 17 residues. CDR3 residues: CASSGRLGGRLGNTIYF. The CDR3 nucleotides are TGTGCCAGCAGCGGCCGCTTAGGAGGGCGACTCGGAAACACCATATATTTT.

In nucleotides, the CDR3 is TGTGCCAGCAAGCGGGGAACAGATACGCAGTATTTT. Protein sequence: CASKRGTDTQYF. V gene TRBV27 combines with J gene TRBJ2-3; TRBD2 matches 7 bases. Germline CDR1 reads MNHEY; CDR2 reads SMNVEV (reference sequence). This CDR3 is 12 amino acids long. V was clipped by 7 bases and J by 3 bases; unmatched bases: 1.

The genes are TRBV4-2 and TRBJ2-7, with D tentatively TRBD1 (6 bases). The CDR3 sequence is 16 residues long. V was pared by 0 bases and J by 2 bases, with 14 bases between. The V gene's germline CDR1 is LGHNA and CDR2 YNFKEQ. The CDR3, as DNA: TGTGCCAGCAGCCAAGATTGGGGGCGACCTCCCTACGAGCAGTACTTC. It encodes CASSQDWGRPPYEQYF.

This clone showed up just once. The rearrangement uses TRBV11-2 and TRBJ2-3; 8 positions agree with TRBD1. Germline V lookup: CDR1 SGHAT, CDR2 FQNNGV. J was trimmed by 5 bases and V by 5 bases; bases with no gene match: 9. The CDR3 length is 15 residues. CDR3 in amino acids: CASSQKDRDQDTQYF. In DNA form, the CDR3 reads TGTGCCAGCAGCCAGAAGGACAGGGACCAAGATACGCAGTATTTT.

The rearrangement uses TRBV18 and TRBJ2-7; 8 bases fit TRBD2. Germline lookup yields CDR1 KGHSH and CDR2 LQKENI. Trimming cost V 0 bases and J 2 bases; bases outside gene matches: 6. The CDR3 length is 16 residues. CDR3: CASSPPAGRAPYEQYF. The DNA of the CDR3 is TGTGCCAGCTCACCACCCGCCGGGAGGGCCCCCTACGAGCAGTACTTC.

The gene calls are TRBV27 and TRBJ2-1, with 8 positions matching TRBD1. Germline V gene sequence: CDR1 MNHEY, CDR2 SMNVEV (reference sequence). CDR3 length equals 15 residues. The V segment lost 5 bases and the J segment 7 bases; nucleotides outside the gene matches: 10. The CDR3 sequence: CASSQGAGGFNEQFF. The CDR3 nucleotides are TGTGCCAGCAGTCAGGGGGCAGGGGGCTTTAATGAGCAGTTCTTC.

The V gene is TRBV5-4, the J gene TRBJ1-2; 11 bases align to TRBD1. This CDR3 has 14 residues. Germline V gives CDR1 SGHNT, CDR2 YYREEE (reference sequence). J lost 4 bases, V lost 4 bases, and 3 bases had no gene match. In nucleotides, the CDR3 is TGTGCCAGCAGCAGGACAGGGGGCGTCTATGGCTACACCTTC. Its protein product is CASSRTGGVYGYTF.

The chain recombines TRBV6-1 with TRBJ1-1; unclear D gene. Trimming took 2 bases from V and 0 from J, leaving 7 bases between them. Germline lookup yields CDR1 MNHNS and CDR2 SASEGT. This CDR3 region has 14 residues. This CDR3 reads CASSELAVNTEAFF. The CDR3 DNA reads TGTGCCAGCAGTGAATTAGCCGTGAACACTGAAGCTTTCTTT.

The genes are TRBV19 and TRBJ2-1; D gene ambiguous. With 2 bases removed from V and 4 bases from J, the gap between germline ends came to 6 bases. The CDR3 is 13 amino acids. Germline CDR1 is LNHDA and CDR2 is SQIVND (reference sequence). DNA for the CDR3: TGTGCCAGTAGTATATTCCTTTACAATGAGCAGTTCTTC. Protein: CASSIFLYNEQFF.

The chain employs TRBV5-1 and TRBJ2-2, with 7 bases identical to TRBD2. The CDR3 length is 17 residues. Per the germline V gene, CDR1 is SGHRS and CDR2 is YFSETQ. V gave up 6 bases and J gave up 4 bases; unmatched junction bases: 15. CDR3: CASNPWGTTTSTGELFF. The CDR3 DNA is TGCGCCAGCAACCCCTGGGGGACTACGACCTCCACCGGGGAGCTGTTTTTT.

This chain links TRBV28 with TRBJ1-3, with TRBD1 as a possible D gene (6 bases). The CDR3 is 15 residues long. The V gene lost 6 bases and the J gene lost 4 bases, with 16 bases spanning the gap. Germline-derived CDR1 and CDR2 are MDHEN and SYDVKM. CDR3 region: CASSRGGQNGNTIYF. CDR3 coding DNA: TGTGCCAGCAGCAGGGGCGGACAAAACGGAAACACCATATATTTT.

V and J are TRBV5-6 and TRBJ1-2; perhaps TRBD1 as D (6 bases). V lost 4 bases and J 6 bases, leaving 16 bases between the germline ends. This CDR3 is built from 14 residues. Germline V gene data show CDR1 as SGHDT and CDR2 as YYEEEE. CDR3 nucleotides: TGTGCCAGCAGCACACAGGGAATTTTAGATGGCTACACCTTC. Protein sequence: CASSTQGILDGYTF.

The V call is TRBV6-5, the J call TRBJ1-1; TRBD1 agrees at 9 bases. V dropped 6 bases and J dropped 5; count of bases not matched to a gene: 10. Per germline, CDR1 MNHEY and CDR2 SVGAGI. This CDR3 comprises 15 residues. The CDR3 reads CASRPTTGGKTEAFF. CDR3 coding DNA: TGTGCCAGCAGACCCACGACAGGGGGGAAAACTGAAGCTTTCTTT.

The chain is built from TRBV5-6 and TRBJ1-2, with 7 bases identical to TRBD1. Germline-derived CDR1 and CDR2 are SGHDT and YYEEEE. The CDR3 covers 13 residues. After removal of 3 bases from V and 5 bases from J, the junction contained 4 bases not matched to a gene. The CDR3 region is CASSSGTAYGYTF. CDR3 nucleotide sequence: TGTGCCAGCAGCTCGGGGACAGCTTATGGCTACACCTTC.